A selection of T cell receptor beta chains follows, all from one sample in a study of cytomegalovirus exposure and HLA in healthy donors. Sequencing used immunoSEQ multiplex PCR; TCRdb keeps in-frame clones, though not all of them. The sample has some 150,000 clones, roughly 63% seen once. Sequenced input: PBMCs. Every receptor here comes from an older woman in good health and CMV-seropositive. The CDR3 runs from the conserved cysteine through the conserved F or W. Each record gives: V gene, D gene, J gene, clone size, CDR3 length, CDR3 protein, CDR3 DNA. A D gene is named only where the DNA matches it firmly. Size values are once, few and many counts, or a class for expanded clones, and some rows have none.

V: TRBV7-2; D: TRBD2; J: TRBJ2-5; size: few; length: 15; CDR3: CASSLSLAGGETQYF; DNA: TGTGCCAGCAGCTTAAGCCTAGCGGGAGGGGAGACCCAGTACTTC
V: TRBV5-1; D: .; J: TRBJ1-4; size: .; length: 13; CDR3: CASSLERARELFF; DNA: TGCGCCAGCAGCTTGGAGCGGGCCCGAGAACTGTTTTTT
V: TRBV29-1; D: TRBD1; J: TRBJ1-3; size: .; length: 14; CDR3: CSVGGDRDGNTIYF; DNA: TGCAGCGTTGGGGGGGACAGGGACGGAAACACCATATATTTT
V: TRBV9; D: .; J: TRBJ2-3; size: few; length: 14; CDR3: CASSVTGLADTQYF; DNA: TGTGCCAGCAGCGTTACAGGGCTCGCAGATACGCAGTATTTT
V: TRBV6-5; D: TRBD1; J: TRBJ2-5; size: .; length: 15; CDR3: CASHHRQGTGETQYF; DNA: TGTGCCTCTCACCATAGACAGGGGACGGGGGAGACCCAGTACTTC
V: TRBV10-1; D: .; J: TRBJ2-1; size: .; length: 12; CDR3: CASSEMGGEQFF; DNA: TGCGCCAGCAGTGAGATGGGAGGTGAGCAGTTCTTC
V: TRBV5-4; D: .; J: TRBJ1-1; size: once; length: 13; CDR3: CASSWGGSSEAFF; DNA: TGTGCCAGCAGCTGGGGGGGCTCATCGGAAGCTTTCTTT
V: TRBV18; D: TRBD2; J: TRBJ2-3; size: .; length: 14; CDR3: CASSLSGSDNTQYF; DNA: TGTGCCAGCTCACTTAGCGGGAGCGACAATACGCAGTATTTT
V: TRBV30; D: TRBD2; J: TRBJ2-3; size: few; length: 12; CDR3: CAWSLAGDTQYF; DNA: TGTGCCTGGAGCTTAGCGGGAGATACGCAGTATTTT
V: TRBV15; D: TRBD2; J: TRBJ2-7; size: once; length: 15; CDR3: CATSTRLAGFGEQYF; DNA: TGTGCCACCAGCACCCGACTAGCGGGGTTCGGCGAGCAGTACTTC
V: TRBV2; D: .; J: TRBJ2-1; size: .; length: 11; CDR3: CASSPYNEQFF; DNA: TGTGCCAGCAGCCCTTACAATGAGCAGTTCTTC
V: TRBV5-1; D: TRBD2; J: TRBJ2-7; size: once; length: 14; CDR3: CASSLAGTSDEQYF; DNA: TGCGCCAGCAGCTTGGCCGGGACTAGCGACGAGCAGTACTTC
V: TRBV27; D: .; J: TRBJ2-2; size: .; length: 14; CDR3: CASSYGHATGELFF; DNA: TGTGCCAGCAGCTATGGACACGCAACCGGGGAGCTGTTTTTT
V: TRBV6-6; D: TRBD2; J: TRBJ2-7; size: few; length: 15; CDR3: CASSQTSGSSYEQYF; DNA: TGTGCCAGCAGTCAGACTAGCGGGAGCTCCTACGAGCAGTACTTC
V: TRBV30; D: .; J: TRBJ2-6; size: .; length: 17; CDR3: CAWSVRYGIPGANVLTF; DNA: TGTGCCTGGAGTGTACGGTACGGGATCCCTGGGGCCAACGTCCTGACTTTC
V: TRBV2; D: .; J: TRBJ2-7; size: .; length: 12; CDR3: CASSVSGYEQYF; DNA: TGTGCCAGCAGTGTTTCGGGTTACGAGCAGTACTTC
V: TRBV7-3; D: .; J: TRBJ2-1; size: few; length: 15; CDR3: CASSLAGSSYNEQFF; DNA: TGTGCCAGCAGCTTAGCGGGAAGCTCCTACAATGAGCAGTTCTTC
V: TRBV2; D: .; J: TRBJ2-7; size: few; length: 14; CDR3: CASIEGVISYEQYF; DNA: TGTGCCAGCATCGAGGGGGTCATCTCCTACGAGCAGTACTTC
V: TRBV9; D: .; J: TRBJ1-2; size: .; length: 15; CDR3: CASSLGAKSNYGYTF; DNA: TGTGCCAGCTCCCTAGGGGCAAAATCTAACTATGGCTACACCTTC
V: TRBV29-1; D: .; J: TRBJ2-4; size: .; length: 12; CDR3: CSVAERQQIQYF; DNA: TGCAGCGTTGCGGAGCGGCAACAGATTCAGTACTTC
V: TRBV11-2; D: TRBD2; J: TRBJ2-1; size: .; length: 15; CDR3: CASSSIAGGYNEQFF; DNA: TGTGCCAGCAGCTCTATAGCGGGAGGCTACAATGAGCAGTTCTTC
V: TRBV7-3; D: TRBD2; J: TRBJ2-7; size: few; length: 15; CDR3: CASSLMAGDLYEQYF; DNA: TGTGCCAGCAGCTTAATGGCGGGGGACCTCTACGAGCAGTACTTC
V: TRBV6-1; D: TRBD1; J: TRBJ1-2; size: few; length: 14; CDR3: CASSERDRGLGYTF; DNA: TGTGCCAGCAGTGAACGGGACAGGGGATTAGGCTACACCTTC
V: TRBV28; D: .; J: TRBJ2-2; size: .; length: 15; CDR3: CASSLFSSDTGELFF; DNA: TGTGCCAGCAGTTTATTTAGCTCCGACACCGGGGAGCTGTTTTTT
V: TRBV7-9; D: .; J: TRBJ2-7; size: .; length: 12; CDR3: CSSSQGTNEQYF; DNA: TGTTCCAGCAGCCAGGGGACTAACGAGCAGTACTTC
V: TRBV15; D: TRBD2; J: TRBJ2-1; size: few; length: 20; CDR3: CATSRDSGLAYGGSYNEQFF; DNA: TGTGCCACCAGCAGAGATTCGGGACTAGCGTATGGTGGCTCCTACAATGAGCAGTTCTTC
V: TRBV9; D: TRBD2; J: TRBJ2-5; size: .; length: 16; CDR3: CASSRGLAGGYETQYF; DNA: TGTGCCAGCTCACGGGGACTAGCGGGAGGGTACGAGACCCAGTACTTC
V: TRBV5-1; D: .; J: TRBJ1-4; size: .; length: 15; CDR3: CASRSGELSVEKLFF; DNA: TGCGCCAGCAGATCAGGGGAGTTGAGTGTAGAAAAACTGTTTTTT
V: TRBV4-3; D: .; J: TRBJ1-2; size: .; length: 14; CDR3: CASSQVGGADGYTF; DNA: TGCGCCAGCAGCCAAGTCGGGGGGGCGGACGGCTACACCTTC
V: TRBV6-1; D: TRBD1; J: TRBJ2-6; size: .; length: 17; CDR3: CASSENRGISGANVLTF; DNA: TGTGCCAGCAGTGAAAACAGGGGAATATCTGGGGCCAACGTCCTGACTTTC
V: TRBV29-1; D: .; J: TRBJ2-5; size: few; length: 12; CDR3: CSVVTDQETQYF; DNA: TGCAGCGTTGTCACGGACCAAGAGACCCAGTACTTC
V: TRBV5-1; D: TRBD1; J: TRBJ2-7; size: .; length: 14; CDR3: CASSPGTGGYEQYF; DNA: TGCGCCAGCAGCCCAGGGACAGGGGGGTACGAGCAGTACTTC
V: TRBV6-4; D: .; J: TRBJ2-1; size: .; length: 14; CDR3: CASYRPPVYNEQFF; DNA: TGTGCCAGCTACAGACCACCGGTGTACAATGAGCAGTTCTTC
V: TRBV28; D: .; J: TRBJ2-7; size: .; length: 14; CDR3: CASRGGGATYEQYF; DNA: TGTGCCAGCAGGGGAGGGGGGGCAACCTACGAGCAGTACTTC
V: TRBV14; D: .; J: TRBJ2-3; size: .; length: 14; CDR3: CASSSGALADTQYF; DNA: TGTGCCAGCAGCTCCGGAGCCCTCGCAGATACGCAGTATTTT
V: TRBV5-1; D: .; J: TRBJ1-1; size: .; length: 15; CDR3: CASSFGGGRNTEAFF; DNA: TGCGCCAGCAGCTTTGGGGGGGGCAGGAACACTGAAGCTTTCTTT